This TCR beta chain was recorded in a study of OX40 agonist ivuxolimab in advanced cancers. For the study at large: Dose-escalation patients had hepatocellular carcinoma, melanoma, renal cell or head and neck cancer. Study-wide results and limits: Expanded clones were, on average, more numerous in CD8+ T cells than in CD4+.

Patients were ruled out by autoimmune disease history or systemic immunosuppression. With regard to this clone: Its antigen is as yet unknown.

Germline CDR1 reads SQVTM; CDR2 reads ANQGSEA. Trimming cost V 5 bases and J 2 bases; bases outside gene matches: 9. This CDR3 is 14 amino acids long. Sequencing was performed with immunoSEQ multiplex PCR; in TCRdb, only in-frame clones are kept and a portion is missing. Of about 77,000 clones in the sample, 94% were seen once. The chain employs TRBV29-1 and TRBJ2-7; 7 positions agree with TRBD1. The source is an adult with an advanced solid tumor such as melanoma, head and neck, liver or kidney cancer. The input for sequencing was CD4+ or CD8+ T cells sorted from blood, taken in a trial of the OX40 agonist ivuxolimab. In DNA form, the CDR3 reads TGCAGCGTTTTTGACAGGGAAGGTCCCTACGAGCAGTACTTC. This gives the protein CSVFDREGPYEQYF.